This TCR beta chain derives from a study of blood T cell repertoires in COVID-19. Per the study methods: Reference gene primers were amplified, and this amplification served to estimate nucleated cell counts. Generated by immunoSEQ multiplex PCR, the TCRdb table keeps only in-frame clones and is missing some. That table supplies the V and J calls and clone size; D and trimming were determined from the DNA. The data hold 160,000 or so clones, with 75% to 80% observed a single time. Germline V lookup: CDR1 SGHTA, CDR2 FQGTGA. The V and J ends lost 5 bases and 2 bases respectively, with 19 bases between them. The CDR3 runs to 17 residues.

This chain connects TRBV7-3 to TRBJ1-3; a weak D match, TRBD1 (6 bases). The TCR sequence derives from a woman older than 75 with acute or convalescent COVID-19. Sequenced sample: peripheral blood. CDR3 loop: CASSQDSPGTAGNTIYF. For the CDR3, the DNA is TGTGCCAGCAGCCAGGACAGTCCTGGGACGGCTGGAAACACCATATATTTT.